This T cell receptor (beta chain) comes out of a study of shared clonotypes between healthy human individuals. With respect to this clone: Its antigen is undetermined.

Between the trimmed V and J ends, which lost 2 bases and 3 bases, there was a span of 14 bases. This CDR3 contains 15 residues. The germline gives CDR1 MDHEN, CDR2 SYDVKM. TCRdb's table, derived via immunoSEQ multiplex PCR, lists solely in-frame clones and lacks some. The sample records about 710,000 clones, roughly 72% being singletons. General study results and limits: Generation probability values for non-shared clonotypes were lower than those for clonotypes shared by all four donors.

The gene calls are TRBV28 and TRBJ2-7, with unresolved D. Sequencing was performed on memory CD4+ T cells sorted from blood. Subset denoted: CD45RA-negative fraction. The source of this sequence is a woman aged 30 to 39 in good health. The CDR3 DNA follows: TGTGCCAGCAGTTTAATGGGTGTTAGCTTCTACGAGCAGTACTTC. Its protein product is CASSLMGVSFYEQYF. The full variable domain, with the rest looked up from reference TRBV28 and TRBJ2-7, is DVKVTQSSRYLVKRTGEKVFLECVQDMDHENMFWYRQDPGLGLRLIYFSYDVKMKEKGDIPEGYSVSREKKERFSLILESASTNQTSMYLCASSLMGVSFYEQYFGPGTRLTVT.